This TCR beta chain was recorded in a study of blood T cells in healthy people across ages. As for the study in general: Through template switching, about one barcoded beta molecule was captured per two T cells, as measured in model experiments.

With a J-beta primer mix and a sample-barcoded 5' primer, a second PCR ran roughly 7 to 11 cycles. TCRdb reanalysed the 5' RACE reads using MiXCR and keeps one entry per CDR3 protein. Among 1.2 million to 1.5 million distinct CDR3 sequences, around two fifths were seen once, and the ten largest hold approximately 7.9%. The CDR3 length is 15 residues. Germline V gives CDR1 MDHEN, CDR2 SYDVKM. Trimming shortened V by 5 bases and J by 11 bases, and 19 bases separated the two germline ends. The sequenced sample was blood. This rearrangement joins TRBV28 to TRBJ1-6; tentative D call: TRBD1 (5 bases). The source is a woman younger than 35 in good health. The CDR3 coding sequence is TGTGCCAGCAGTGAAGACTTTTTTGGGGGTACACCCCTCCACTTT. Amino acids: CASSEDFFGGTPLHF.